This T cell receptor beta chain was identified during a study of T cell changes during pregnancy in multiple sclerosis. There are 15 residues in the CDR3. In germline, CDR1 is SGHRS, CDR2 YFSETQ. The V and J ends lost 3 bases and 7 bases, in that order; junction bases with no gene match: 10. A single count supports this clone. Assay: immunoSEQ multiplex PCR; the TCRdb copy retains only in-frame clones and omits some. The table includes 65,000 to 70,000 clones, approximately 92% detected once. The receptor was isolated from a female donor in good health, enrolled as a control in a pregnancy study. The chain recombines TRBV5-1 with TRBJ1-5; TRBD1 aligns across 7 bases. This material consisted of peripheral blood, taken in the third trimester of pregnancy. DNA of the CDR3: TGCGCCAGCAGCTCGACCGGACAGGCGGGGCAGCCCCAGCATTTT. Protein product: CASSSTGQAGQPQHF.